This TCR beta chain was documented in a study of T-cell memory formation after mild COVID-19. Study-wide points: While clones contracting from day 15 to 85 were balanced between CD4 and CD8, later expanders leaned CD4+.

On this clonotype itself: Its antigen is unknown.

Trimming removed 0 bases at V and 3 bases at J, with 8 bases between. The germline CDR1 and CDR2 sequences are LGHNA and YNFKEQ. The CDR3 extends over 15 amino acids. Constant-segment primers and 5'RACE yielded cDNA libraries for TCR alpha and TCR beta, each carrying sample barcodes and UMIs. TCRdb independently ran MiXCR on the 5' RACE reads; one entry per CDR3 protein. The data contain roughly 240,000 distinct CDR3 sequences, 15% to 20% of them seen just once; the ten biggest clones take up 22%. The sequence was collected from a man in his late teens or twenties who had mild COVID-19 (a few samples of this study predate the infection). Cell type and time point are not known. The chain combines TRBV4-2 with TRBJ2-2, with a possible D match to TRBD1 (5 bases). Sequencing was performed on PBMCs or a T cell subset sorted from them (not recorded which). The CDR3 sequence is CASSQDPRDTGELFF. CDR3 nucleotide sequence: TGTGCCAGCAGCCAAGATCCCAGGGACACCGGGGAGCTGTTTTTT.